Below, 14 T cell receptor beta chains from the same sample are listed, as sequenced in a study of T cells in Graves' hyperthyroidism and ophthalmopathy. The source material, RNA transcripts, was used to amplify TCR beta CDR3 regions. Initially, a first-round RT-PCR of the TCR CDR3 employed the HTBI primer set. One entry per CDR3 protein, called by TCRdb with MiXCR from the multiplex PCR reads. This table holds about 400,000 distinct CDR3 sequences, around 14% found once. Sequencing used blood. These receptors all come from a woman under 30 with Graves' hyperthyroidism.

This clonotype was seen repeatedly, ten times or more. The rearrangement uses TRBV11-3 and TRBJ1-2, with 8 bases lining up with TRBD1. CDR1 and CDR2 (germline): SGHNT, YENEEA. V trimming: 3 bases; J trimming: 4 bases; junction bases outside the gene matches: 7. The CDR3 sequence is 15 residues long. The CDR3 is CASSLQGALGYGYTF. The CDR3, as DNA: TGTGCCAGCAGCTTGCAGGGGGCGCTTGGCTATGGCTACACCTTC. Full variable domain (remainder filled in from reference TRBV11-3 and TRBJ1-2): EAGVVQSPRYKIIEKKQPVAFWCNPISGHNTLYWYLQNLGQGPELLIRYENEEAVDDSQLPKDRFSAERLKGVDSTLKIQPAELGDSAVYLCASSLQGALGYGYTFGSGTRLTVV.

This clonotype was seen a handful of times. The chain carries TRBV5-1 and TRBJ2-7; D is undetermined. V shed 3 bases and J shed 2 bases, with 9 bases lying between them. Germline lookup yields CDR1 SGHRS and CDR2 YFSETQ. The CDR3 has 13 residues. The CDR3 DNA sequence: TGCGCCAGCAGCTCCCGGGCCACCTACGAGCAGTACTTC. Its protein is CASSSRATYEQYF.

The genes are TRBV5-4 and TRBJ2-5, with 7 bases matching TRBD2. Germline values: CDR1 SGHNT, CDR2 YYREEE (reference sequence). The CDR3 consists of 14 residues. The ends lost 4 bases at V and 4 bases at J; junction bases unmatched: 7. CDR3 DNA sequence: TGTGCCAGCAGCGCAGGACTAGTTGGAGAGACCCAGTACTTC. Translating it yields CASSAGLVGETQYF.

This clonotype was seen at least ten times. The chain links TRBV12-3 or TRBV12-4 to TRBJ2-7, with D perhaps matching TRBD1 (6 bases). The V gene lost 3 bases and the J gene lost 7 bases, with 10 bases spanning the gap. The CDR3 has 12 residues. For the CDR3, the DNA is TGTGCCAGCAGTTTCCATGGGACAGAGCAGTACTTC. Protein: CASSFHGTEQYF.

The chain uses TRBV7-9 and TRBJ1-2, with D possibly TRBD1 on 6 matching bases. The CDR3 runs to 11 residues. Trimming removed 5 bases from V and 7 bases from J, with 8 bases in between. Germline V gene data show CDR1 as SEHNR and CDR2 as FQNEAQ (reference sequence). CDR3 sequence reads: CASSPGAGYTF. The CDR3 bases are TGTGCCAGCAGCCCGGGGGCTGGCTACACCTTC.

In this sample, this clonotype turned up many times. The V gene is TRBV6-5, the J gene TRBJ1-4, with D possibly TRBD1 on 5 matching bases. V lost 0 bases and J lost 8, with 13 bases in between. The CDR3 extends over 15 amino acids. Germline lookup yields CDR1 MNHEY and CDR2 SVGAGI. CDR3 nucleotide sequence: TGTGCCAGCAGTTACTCGGGGGGTACCGGGGAAAAACTGTTTTTT. Protein sequence: CASSYSGGTGEKLFF.

This clonotype was observed at least ten times. The chain is built from TRBV20-1 and TRBJ1-2, with 10 bases that match TRBD1. CDR1 DFQATT and CDR2 SNEGSKA come from the germline V gene (reference sequence). V dropped 6 bases and J dropped 5; count of bases not matched to a gene: 9. The CDR3 has 14 amino acids. The CDR3 is CSALNRTGGYGYTF. CDR3 nucleotides: TGCAGTGCCCTTAACCGGACAGGGGGGTATGGCTACACCTTC.

V and J are TRBV20-1 and TRBJ2-5; TRBD2 aligns across 8 bases. Germline CDR1 DFQATT, CDR2 SNEGSKA (reference sequence). V trimming: 0 bases; J trimming: 3 bases; junction bases outside the gene matches: 6. The CDR3 is 15 amino acids. CDR3 sequence: CSARDPGGGKETQYF. In DNA, the CDR3 is TGCAGTGCTAGAGACCCGGGAGGGGGGAAAGAGACCCAGTACTTC.

This clonotype was recorded only once. V usage is TRBV11-2 and J usage is TRBJ2-7; TRBD2 aligns across 10 bases. Germline V CDR1 and CDR2: SGHAT, FQNNGV. V lost 5 bases, J lost 7 bases, and 11 bases stayed unmatched. This CDR3 has 15 residues. This CDR3 reads CASSHARSGGLEQYF. The CDR3 DNA sequence: TGTGCCAGCAGCCACGCCCGTAGCGGGGGGCTGGAGCAGTACTTC.

This clonotype was counted ten times or more. The chain links TRBV11-2 to TRBJ2-1; a weak D match, TRBD2 (5 bases). V lost 1 base and J lost 3, with 10 bases in between. The CDR3 spans 15 residues. Germline CDR1 SGHAT, CDR2 FQNNGV. The CDR3 DNA reads TGTGCCAGCAGCTTAGCCCCAGCGGACTACAATGAGCAGTTCTTC. Translation: CASSLAPADYNEQFF.

This clonotype was detected a few times. V and J are TRBV9 and TRBJ2-7; 14 positions agree with TRBD2. The V segment lost 2 bases and the J segment 1 base; nucleotides outside the gene matches: 11. CDR1 is SGDLS, CDR2 YYNGEE, per germline. This CDR3 contains 19 residues. CDR3 in DNA: TGTGCCAGCAGCGTGTCCGGGACTAGCGGGAGCCCCGGATCCTACGAGCAGTACTTC. It is translated as CASSVSGTSGSPGSYEQYF.

The J gene is TRBJ1-3, the V gene TRBV9; D perhaps matches TRBD1 (5 bases). Germline assignment: CDR1 SGDLS and CDR2 YYNGEE. The CDR3 runs to 14 residues. The ends were cut back, 4 bases at V and 4 bases at J, with 12 bases in the middle. This chain's CDR3 is CASSRDLGGNTIYF. The CDR3 bases are TGTGCCAGCAGCCGGGACTTAGGCGGAAACACCATATATTTT. Full variable domain (outside the CDR3, taken from reference TRBV9 and TRBJ1-3): DSGVTQTPKHLITATGQRVTLRCSPRSGDLSVYWYQQSLDQGLQFLIQYYNGEERAKGNILERFSAQQFPDLHSELNLSSLELGDSALYFCASSRDLGGNTIYFGEGSWLTVV.

This clonotype has ten or more counts. This chain links TRBV3-1 with TRBJ1-5; no clear D. This CDR3 has 15 residues. The germline gives CDR1 LGHDT, CDR2 YNNKEL (reference sequence). Trimming pared 1 base from V and 1 base from J, leaving 8 bases between. The CDR3 region has the DNA TGTGCCAGCAGCCAAGGGGCAGCCAGCAATCAGCCCCAGCATTTT. It is translated as CASSQGAASNQPQHF. Variable domain in full (rest from reference TRBV3-1 and TRBJ1-5): DTAVSQTPKYLVTQMGNDKSIKCEQNLGHDTMYWYKQDSKKFLKIMFSYNNKELIINETVPNRFSPKSPDKAHLNLHINSLELGDSAVYFCASSQGAASNQPQHFGDGTRLSIL.

This clonotype has a count of ten or more. The V gene is TRBV12-3 or TRBV12-4, the J gene TRBJ2-5; 7 positions match TRBD1. Trimming took 7 bases from V and 9 from J; bases not matched to a gene: 8. The CDR3 length is 12 residues. The CDR3 protein is CASIDRERSQYF. For the CDR3, the DNA is TGTGCCAGCATCGACAGGGAGAGGTCCCAGTACTTC.